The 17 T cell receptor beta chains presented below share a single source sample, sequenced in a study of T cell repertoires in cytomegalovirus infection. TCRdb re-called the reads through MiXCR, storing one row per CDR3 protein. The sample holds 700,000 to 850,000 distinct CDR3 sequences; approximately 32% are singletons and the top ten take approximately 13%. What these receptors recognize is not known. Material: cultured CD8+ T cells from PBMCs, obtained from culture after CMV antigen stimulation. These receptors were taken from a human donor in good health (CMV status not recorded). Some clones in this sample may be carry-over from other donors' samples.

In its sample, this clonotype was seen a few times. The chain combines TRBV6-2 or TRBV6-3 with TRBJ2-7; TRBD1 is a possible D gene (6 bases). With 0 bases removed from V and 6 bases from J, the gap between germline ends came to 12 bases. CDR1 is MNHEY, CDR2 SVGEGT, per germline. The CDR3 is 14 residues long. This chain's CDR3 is CASSYSDRPLEQYV. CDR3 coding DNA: TGTGCCAGCAGTTACTCGGACAGACCCCTCGAGCAGTACGTC.

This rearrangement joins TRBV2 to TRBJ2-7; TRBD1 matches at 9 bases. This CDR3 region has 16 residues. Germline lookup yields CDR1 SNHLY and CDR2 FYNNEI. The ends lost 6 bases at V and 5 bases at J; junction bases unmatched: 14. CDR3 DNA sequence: TGTGCCAGCAGCCGGGGATGGACAGGGGAAAGGAACGAGCAGTACGTC. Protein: CASSRGWTGERNEQYV.

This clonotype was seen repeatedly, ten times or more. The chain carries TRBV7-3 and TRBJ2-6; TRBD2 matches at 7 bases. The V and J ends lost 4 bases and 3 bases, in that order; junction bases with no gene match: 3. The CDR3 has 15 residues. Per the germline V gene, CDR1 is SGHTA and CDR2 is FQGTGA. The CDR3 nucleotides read TGTGCCAGCAGCTCCTCGGGGGGTGGGGCCAACGTCCTGACTTTC. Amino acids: CASSSSGGGANVLTF.

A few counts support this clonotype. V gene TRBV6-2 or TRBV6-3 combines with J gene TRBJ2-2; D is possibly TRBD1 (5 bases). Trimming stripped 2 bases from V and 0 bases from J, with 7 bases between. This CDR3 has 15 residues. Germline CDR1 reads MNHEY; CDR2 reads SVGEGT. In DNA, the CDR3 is TGTGCCAGCAGTTACCTGGACACGAACACCGGGGAGCTGTTTTTT. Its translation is CASSYLDTNTGELFF.

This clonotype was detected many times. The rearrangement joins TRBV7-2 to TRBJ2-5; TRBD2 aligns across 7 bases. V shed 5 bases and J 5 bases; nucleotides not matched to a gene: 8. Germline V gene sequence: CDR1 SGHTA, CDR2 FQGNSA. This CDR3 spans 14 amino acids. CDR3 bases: TGTGCCAGCAGCCTCGGACTAGAATCGGAGACCCAGTACTTC. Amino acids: CASSLGLESETQYF.

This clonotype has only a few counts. The CDR3 DNA follows: TGTGCCAGCAGCCCCCAGGAGGGAACCCGTTACGAGCAGTACTTC. It specifies CASSPQEGTRYEQYF. The genes are TRBV5-4 and TRBJ2-7; a possible D gene is TRBD2 (6 bases). Per germline, CDR1 SGHNT and CDR2 YYREEE (reference sequence). This CDR3 contains 15 residues. Trimming took 4 bases from V and 4 from J, leaving 18 bases between them.

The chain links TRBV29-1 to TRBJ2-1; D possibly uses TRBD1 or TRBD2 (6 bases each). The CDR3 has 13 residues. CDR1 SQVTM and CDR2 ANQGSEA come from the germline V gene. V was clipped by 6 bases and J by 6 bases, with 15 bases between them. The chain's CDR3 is CSVSWGAANEQFF. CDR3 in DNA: TGCAGCGTGTCCTGGGGGGCAGCCAATGAGCAGTTCTTC.

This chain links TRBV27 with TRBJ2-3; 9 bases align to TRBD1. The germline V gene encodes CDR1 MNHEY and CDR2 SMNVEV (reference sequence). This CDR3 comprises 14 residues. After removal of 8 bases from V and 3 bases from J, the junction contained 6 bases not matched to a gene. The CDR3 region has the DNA TGTGCCAGCTCCTGGGACAGGGAAACAGATACGCAGTATTTT. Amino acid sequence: CASSWDRETDTQYF.

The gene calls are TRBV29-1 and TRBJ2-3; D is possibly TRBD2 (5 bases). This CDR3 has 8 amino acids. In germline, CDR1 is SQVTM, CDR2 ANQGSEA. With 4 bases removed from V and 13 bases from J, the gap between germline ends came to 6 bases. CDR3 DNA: TGCAGCGTTGGTAGCGAGTATTTT. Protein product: CSVGSEYF.

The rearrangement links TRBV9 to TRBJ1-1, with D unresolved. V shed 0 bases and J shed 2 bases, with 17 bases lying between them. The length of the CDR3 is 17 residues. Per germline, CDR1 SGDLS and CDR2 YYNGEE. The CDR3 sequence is CASSVGTQVGVNTEAFF. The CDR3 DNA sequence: TGTGCCAGCAGCGTAGGGACGCAAGTTGGGGTTAACACTGAAGCTTTCTTT.

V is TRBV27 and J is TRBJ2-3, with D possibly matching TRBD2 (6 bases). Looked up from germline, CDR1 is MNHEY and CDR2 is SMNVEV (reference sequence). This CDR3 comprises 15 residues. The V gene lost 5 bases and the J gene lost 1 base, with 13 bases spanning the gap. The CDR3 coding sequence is TGTGCCAGCAGTGTACCGGGACTTGGCACAGATACGCAGTATTTT. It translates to CASSVPGLGTDTQYF.

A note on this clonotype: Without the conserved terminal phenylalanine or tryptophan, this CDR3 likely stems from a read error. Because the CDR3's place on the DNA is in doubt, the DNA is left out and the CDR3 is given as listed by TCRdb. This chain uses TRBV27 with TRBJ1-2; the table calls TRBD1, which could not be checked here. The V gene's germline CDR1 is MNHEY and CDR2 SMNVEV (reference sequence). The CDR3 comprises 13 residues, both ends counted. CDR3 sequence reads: CASSITGGAEDTI.

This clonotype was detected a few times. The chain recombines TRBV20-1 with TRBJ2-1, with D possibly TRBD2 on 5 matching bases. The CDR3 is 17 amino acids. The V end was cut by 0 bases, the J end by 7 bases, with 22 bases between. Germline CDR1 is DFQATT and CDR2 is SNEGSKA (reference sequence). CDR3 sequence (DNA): TGCAGTGCTAGAGATCGGCTCAAGCGGAGTACGTTTAATGAGCAGTTCTTC. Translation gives CSARDRLKRSTFNEQFF.

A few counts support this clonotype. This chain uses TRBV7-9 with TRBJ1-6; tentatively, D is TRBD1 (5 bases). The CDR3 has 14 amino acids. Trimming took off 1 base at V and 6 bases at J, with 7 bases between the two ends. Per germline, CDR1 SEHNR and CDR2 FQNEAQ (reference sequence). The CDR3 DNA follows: TGTGCCAGCAGCTTAGTAGACAGTAATTCACCCCTCCACTTT. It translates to CASSLVDSNSPLHF.

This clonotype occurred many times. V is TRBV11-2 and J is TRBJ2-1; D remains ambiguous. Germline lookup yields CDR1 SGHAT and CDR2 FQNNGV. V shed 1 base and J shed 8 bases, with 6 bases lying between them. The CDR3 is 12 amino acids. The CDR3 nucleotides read TGTGCCAGCAGCTTAGGCTATGATGAGCAGTTCTTC. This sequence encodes CASSLGYDEQFF.

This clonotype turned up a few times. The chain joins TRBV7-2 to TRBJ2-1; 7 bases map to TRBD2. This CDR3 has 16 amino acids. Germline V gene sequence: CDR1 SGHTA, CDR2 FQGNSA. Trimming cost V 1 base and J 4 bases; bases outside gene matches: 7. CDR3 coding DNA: TGTGCCAGCAGCTTAGGGGTGGGGGGGAGATACAATGAGCAGTTCTTC. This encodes CASSLGVGGRYNEQFF.

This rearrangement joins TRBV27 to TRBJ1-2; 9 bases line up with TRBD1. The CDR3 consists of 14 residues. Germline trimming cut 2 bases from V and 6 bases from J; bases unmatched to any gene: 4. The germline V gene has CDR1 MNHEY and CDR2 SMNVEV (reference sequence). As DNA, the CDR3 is TGTGCCAGCAGTTTAACCGGGACAGGGCATGGCTACACCTTC. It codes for CASSLTGTGHGYTF.